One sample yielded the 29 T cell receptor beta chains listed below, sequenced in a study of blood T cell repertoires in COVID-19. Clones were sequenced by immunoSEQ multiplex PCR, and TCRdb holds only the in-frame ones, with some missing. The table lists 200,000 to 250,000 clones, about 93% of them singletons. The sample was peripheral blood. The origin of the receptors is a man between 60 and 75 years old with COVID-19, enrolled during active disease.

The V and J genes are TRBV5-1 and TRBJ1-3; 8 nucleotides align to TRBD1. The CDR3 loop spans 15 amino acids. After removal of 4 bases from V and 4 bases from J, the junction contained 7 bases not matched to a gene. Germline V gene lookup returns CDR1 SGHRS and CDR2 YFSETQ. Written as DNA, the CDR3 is TGCGCCAGCAGCGCCCAGGGGGCTGTCGGAAACACCATATATTTT. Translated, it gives CASSAQGAVGNTIYF.

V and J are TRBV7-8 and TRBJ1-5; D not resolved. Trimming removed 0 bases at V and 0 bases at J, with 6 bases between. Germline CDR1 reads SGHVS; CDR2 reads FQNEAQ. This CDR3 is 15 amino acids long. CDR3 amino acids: CASSLASYSNQPQHF. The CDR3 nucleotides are TGTGCCAGCAGCTTAGCTAGTTATAGCAATCAGCCCCAGCATTTT.

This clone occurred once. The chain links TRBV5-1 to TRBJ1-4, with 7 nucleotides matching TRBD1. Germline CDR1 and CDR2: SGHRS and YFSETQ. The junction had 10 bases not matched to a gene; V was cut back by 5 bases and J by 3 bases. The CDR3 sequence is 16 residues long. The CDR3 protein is CASRTGSQDPNEKLFF. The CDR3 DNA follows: TGCGCCAGCAGGACAGGGTCCCAAGATCCTAATGAAAAACTGTTTTTT.

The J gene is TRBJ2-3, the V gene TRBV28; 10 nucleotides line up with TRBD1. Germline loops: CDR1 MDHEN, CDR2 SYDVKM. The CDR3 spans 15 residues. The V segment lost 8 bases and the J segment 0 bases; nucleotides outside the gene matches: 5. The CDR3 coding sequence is TGTGCCAGCTTCCGGGACAGGGGTAGCACAGATACGCAGTATTTT. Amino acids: CASFRDRGSTDTQYF.

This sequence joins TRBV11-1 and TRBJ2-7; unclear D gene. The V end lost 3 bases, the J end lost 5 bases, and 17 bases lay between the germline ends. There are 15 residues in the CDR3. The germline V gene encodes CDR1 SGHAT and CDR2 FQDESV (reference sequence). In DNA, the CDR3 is TGTGCCAGCAGCTTCTCGAGGCGTAGGCCTGACGAGCAGTACTTC. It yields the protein CASSFSRRRPDEQYF.

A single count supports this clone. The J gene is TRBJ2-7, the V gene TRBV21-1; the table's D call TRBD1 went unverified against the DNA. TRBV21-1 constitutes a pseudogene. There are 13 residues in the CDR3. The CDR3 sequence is CASRGGGRYEQYF. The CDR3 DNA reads TGTGCCAGCCGTGGGGGCGGGCGATACGAGCAGTACTTC.

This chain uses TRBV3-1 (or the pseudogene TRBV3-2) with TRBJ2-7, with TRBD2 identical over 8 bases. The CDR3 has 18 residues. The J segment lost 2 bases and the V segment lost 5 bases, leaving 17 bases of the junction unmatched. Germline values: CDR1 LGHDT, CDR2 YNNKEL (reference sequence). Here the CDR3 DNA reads TGTGCCAGCAGCTTACCCCATCACACTAGCGGAGGGGCCTACGAGCAGTACTTC. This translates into CASSLPHHTSGGAYEQYF.

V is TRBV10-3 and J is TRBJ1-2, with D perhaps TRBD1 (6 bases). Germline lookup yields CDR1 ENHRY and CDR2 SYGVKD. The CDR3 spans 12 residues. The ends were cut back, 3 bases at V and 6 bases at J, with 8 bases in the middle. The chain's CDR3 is CAISDSGDGYTF. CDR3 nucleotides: TGTGCCATCAGTGATTCAGGGGATGGCTACACCTTC.

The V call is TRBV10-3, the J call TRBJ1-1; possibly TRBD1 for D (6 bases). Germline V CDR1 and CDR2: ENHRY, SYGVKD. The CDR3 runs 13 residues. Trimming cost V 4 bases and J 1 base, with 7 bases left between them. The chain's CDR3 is CAISATGNTEAFF. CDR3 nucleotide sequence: TGTGCCATCAGTGCGACAGGGAACACTGAAGCTTTCTTT.

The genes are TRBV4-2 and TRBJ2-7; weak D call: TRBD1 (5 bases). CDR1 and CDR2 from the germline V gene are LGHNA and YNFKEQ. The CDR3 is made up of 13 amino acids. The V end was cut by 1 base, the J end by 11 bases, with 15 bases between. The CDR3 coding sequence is TGTGCCAGCAGCCAAGGGGTGGGGCTTTGGAAGTACTTC. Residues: CASSQGVGLWKYF.

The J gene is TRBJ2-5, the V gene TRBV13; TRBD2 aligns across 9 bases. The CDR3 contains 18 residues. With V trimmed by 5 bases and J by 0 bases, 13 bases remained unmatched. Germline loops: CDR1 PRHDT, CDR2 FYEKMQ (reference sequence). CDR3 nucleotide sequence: TGTGCCAGCAGCCTCCGGTACTTGAGCGGGAGGTACCAAGAGACCCAGTACTTC. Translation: CASSLRYLSGRYQETQYF.

The CDR3 bases are TGCAGTGCTAGTGTCGACAGGGGGCTATACGAGCAGTACTTC. It translates to CSASVDRGLYEQYF. The chain recombines TRBV20-1 with TRBJ2-7, with 10 bases fitting TRBD1. CDR1 and CDR2 (germline): DFQATT, SNEGSKA (reference sequence). With 3 bases clipped from V and 4 bases from J, the junction kept 6 bases outside the gene matches. CDR3 size: 14 residues.

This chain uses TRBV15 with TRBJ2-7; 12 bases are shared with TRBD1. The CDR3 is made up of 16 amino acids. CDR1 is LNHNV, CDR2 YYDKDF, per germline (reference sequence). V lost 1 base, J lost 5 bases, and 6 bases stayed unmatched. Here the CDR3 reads CATSRASGTGGNEQYF. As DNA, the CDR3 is TGTGCCACCAGCAGAGCCTCCGGGACAGGGGGCAACGAGCAGTACTTC. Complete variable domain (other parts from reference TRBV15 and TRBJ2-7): DAMVIQNPRYQVTQFGKPVTLSCSQTLNHNVMYWYQQKSSQAPKLLFHYYDKDFNNEADTPDNFQSRRPNTSFCFLDIRSPGLGDTAMYLCATSRASGTGGNEQYFGPGTRLTVT.

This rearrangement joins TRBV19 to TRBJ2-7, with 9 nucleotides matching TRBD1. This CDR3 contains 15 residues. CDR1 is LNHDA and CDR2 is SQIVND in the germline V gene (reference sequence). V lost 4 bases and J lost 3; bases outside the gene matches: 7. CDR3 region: CASSRPGQGSYEQYF. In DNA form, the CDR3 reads TGTGCCAGTAGTAGACCGGGACAGGGAAGCTACGAGCAGTACTTC.

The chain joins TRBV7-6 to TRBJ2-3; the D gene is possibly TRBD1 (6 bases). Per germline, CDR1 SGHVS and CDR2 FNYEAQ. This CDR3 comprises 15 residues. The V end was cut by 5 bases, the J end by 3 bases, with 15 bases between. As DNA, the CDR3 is TGTGCCAGCAGCGGGGACATTCCTCGGACAGATACGCAGTATTTT. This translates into CASSGDIPRTDTQYF.

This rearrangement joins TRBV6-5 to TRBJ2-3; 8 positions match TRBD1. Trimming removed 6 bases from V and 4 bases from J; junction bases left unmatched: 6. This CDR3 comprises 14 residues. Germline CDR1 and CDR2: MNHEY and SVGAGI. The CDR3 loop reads CASRPRGLADTQYF. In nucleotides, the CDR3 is TGTGCCAGCAGGCCCAGGGGGCTGGCAGATACGCAGTATTTT.

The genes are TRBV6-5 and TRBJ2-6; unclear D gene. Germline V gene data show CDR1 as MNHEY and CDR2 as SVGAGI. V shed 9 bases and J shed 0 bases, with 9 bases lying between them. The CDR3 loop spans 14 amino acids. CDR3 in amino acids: CASKYSSGANVLTF. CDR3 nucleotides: TGTGCCAGTAAGTACAGCTCTGGGGCCAACGTCCTGACTTTC.

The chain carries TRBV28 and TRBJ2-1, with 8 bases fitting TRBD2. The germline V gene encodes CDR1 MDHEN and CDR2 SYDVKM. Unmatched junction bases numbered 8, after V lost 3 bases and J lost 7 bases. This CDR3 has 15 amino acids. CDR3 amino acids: CASSLASGSGNEQFF. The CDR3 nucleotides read TGTGCCAGCAGTTTGGCCAGCGGGAGTGGAAATGAGCAGTTCTTC.

The CDR3 bases are TGTGCCGACGGACAGGACCTCTATGGCTACACCTTC. Amino acids: CADGQDLYGYTF. This chain joins TRBV5-4 and TRBJ1-2; 7 bases fit TRBD1. In germline, CDR1 is SGHNT, CDR2 YYREEE (reference sequence). J gave up 4 bases and V 10 bases, and 7 bases lay outside the gene matches. The CDR3 has 12 amino acids.

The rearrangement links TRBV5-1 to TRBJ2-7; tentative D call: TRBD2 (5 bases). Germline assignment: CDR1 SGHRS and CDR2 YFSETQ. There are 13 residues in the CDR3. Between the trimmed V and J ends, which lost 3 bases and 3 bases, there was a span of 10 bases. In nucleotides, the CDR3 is TGCGCCAGCAGCTCGTACGGGGTCTACGAGCAGTACTTC. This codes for CASSSYGVYEQYF.

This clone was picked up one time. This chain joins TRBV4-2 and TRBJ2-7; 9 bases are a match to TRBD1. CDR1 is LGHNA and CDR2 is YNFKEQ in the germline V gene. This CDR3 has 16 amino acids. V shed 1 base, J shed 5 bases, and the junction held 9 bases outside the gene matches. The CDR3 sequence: CASSQGTGAIGHEQYF. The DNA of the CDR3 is TGTGCCAGCAGCCAAGGGACAGGGGCTATAGGTCACGAGCAGTACTTC.

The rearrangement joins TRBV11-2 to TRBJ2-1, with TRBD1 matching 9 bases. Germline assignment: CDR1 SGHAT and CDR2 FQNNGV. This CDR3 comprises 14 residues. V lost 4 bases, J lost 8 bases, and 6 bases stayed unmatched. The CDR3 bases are TGTGCCAGCAGCTCGGACAGGGGTCCCCATGAGCAGTTCTTC. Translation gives CASSSDRGPHEQFF.

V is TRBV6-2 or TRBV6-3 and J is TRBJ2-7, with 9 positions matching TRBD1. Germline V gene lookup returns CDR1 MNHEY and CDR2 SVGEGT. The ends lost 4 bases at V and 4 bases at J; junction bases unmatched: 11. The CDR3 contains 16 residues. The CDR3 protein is CASSSTGTGNLYEQYF. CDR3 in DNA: TGTGCCAGCAGTTCCACCGGGACAGGGAACCTTTACGAGCAGTACTTC.

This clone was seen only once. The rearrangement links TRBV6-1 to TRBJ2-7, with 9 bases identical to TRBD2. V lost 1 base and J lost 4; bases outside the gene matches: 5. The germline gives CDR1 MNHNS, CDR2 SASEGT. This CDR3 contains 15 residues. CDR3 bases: TGTGCCAGCAGTGAAGAACCTAGCGGGATATACGAGCAGTACTTC. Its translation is CASSEEPSGIYEQYF.

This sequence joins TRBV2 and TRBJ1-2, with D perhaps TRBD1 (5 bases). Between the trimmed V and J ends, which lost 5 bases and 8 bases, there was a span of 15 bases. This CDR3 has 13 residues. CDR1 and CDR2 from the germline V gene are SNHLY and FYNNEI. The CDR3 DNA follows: TGTGCCAGCAGTTCGGGACTGCTTACCGGCTACACCTTC. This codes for CASSSGLLTGYTF.

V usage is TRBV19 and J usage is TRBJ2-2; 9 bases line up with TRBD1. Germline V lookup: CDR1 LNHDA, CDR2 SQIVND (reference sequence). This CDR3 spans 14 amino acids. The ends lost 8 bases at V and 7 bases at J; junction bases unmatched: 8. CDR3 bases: TGTGCCAGTGATAAAACAGGGGGCAGCGGGGAGCTGTTTTTT. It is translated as CASDKTGGSGELFF.

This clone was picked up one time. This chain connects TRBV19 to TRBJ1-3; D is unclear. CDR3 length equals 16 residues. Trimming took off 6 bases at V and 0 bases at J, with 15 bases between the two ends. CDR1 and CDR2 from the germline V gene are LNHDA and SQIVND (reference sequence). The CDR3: CASSQYASISGNTIYF. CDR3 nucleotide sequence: TGTGCCAGTAGCCAATACGCGTCGATCTCTGGAAACACCATATATTTT.

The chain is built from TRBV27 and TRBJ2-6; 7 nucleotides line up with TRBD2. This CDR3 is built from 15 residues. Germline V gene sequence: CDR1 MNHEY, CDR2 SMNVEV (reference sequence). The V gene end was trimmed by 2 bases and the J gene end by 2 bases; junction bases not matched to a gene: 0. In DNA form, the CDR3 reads TGTGCCAGCAGTTTAGCGGGAGCTGGGGCCAACGTCCTGACTTTC. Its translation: CASSLAGAGANVLTF.

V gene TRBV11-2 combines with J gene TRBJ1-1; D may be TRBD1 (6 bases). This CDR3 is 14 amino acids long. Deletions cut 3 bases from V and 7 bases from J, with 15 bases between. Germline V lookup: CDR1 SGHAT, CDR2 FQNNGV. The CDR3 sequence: CASSLTGYGSEAFF. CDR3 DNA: TGTGCCAGCAGCTTGACAGGCTATGGGAGTGAAGCTTTCTTT.